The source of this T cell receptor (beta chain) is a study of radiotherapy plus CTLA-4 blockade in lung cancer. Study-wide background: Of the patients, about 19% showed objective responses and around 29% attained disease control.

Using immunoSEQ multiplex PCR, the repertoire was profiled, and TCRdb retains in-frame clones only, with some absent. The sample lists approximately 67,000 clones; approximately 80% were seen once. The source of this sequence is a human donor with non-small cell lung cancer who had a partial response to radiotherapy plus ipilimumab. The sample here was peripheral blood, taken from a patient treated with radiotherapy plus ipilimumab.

CDR3 DNA sequence: TGCGCCAGTGCGACTTCAGGGGGGAAAGGGGATTATGGCTACACCTTC. Its protein is CASATSGGKGDYGYTF. The chain uses TRBV5-1 and TRBJ1-2; TRBD1 aligns across 7 bases. Trimming took 8 bases from V and 5 from J; bases not matched to a gene: 18. This CDR3 is 16 amino acids long. Germline V lookup: CDR1 SGHRS, CDR2 YFSETQ.